This T cell receptor (beta chain) was recovered during a study of CD8 T cells in ankylosing spondylitis. Study results and caveats: Past studies reported some motif variants in reactive arthritis synovial fluid and blood.

This clonotype appeared many times. The antigen is undetermined. Using quantitative 5'-RACE with molecular barcodes, the authors made TCR beta libraries. From the 5' RACE reads, TCRdb called clonotypes with MiXCR, one entry per CDR3 protein. The table shows 250,000 to 400,000 distinct CDR3 sequences, with around a tenth occurring only once. Germline V gene lookup returns CDR1 MNHEY and CDR2 SMNVEV (reference sequence). The length of the CDR3 is 12 residues. V lost 5 bases, J lost 8 bases, and 3 bases stayed unmatched. The sequence derives from a female donor with ankylosing spondylitis or in good health (not recorded which). The specimen was blood, either unsorted or a sorted T cell fraction (not recorded which). V is TRBV27 and J is TRBJ2-1; TRBD1 aligns across 7 bases. The CDR3 is CASSKQGHEQFF. CDR3 sequence (DNA): TGTGCCAGCAGTAAACAGGGGCATGAGCAGTTCTTC.